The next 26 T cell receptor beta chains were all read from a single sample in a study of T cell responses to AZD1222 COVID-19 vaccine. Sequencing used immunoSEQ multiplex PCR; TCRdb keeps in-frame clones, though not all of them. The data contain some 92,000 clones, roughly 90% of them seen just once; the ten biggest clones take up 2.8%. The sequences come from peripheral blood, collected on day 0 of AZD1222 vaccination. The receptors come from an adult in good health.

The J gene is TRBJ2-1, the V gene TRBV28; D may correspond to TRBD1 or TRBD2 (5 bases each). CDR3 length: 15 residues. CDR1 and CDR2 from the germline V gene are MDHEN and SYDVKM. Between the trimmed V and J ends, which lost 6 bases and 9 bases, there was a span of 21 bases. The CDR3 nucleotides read TGTGCCAGCAGCGTTCCGGGACGGCCCATCAGTGAGCAGTTCTTC. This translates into CASSVPGRPISEQFF.

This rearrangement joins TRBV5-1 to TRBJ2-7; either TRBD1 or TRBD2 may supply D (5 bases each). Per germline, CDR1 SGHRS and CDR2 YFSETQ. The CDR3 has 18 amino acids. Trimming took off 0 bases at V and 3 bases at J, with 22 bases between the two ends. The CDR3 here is CASSLAKIGVSGLYEQYF. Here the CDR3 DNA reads TGCGCCAGCAGCTTGGCCAAGATAGGGGTCAGCGGTCTCTACGAGCAGTACTTC.

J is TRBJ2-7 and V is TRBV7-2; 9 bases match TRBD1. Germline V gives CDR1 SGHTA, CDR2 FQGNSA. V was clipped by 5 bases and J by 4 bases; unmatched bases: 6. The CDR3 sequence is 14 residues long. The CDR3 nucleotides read TGTGCCAGCAGCCGCGGGACAGGGCAATACGAGCAGTACTTC. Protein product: CASSRGTGQYEQYF.

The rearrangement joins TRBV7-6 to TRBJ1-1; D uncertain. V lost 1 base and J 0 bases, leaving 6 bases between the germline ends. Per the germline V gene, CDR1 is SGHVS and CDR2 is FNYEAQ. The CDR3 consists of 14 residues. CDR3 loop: CASSLGRVNTEAFF. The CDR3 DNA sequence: TGTGCCAGCAGCTTAGGGAGAGTGAACACTGAAGCTTTCTTT.

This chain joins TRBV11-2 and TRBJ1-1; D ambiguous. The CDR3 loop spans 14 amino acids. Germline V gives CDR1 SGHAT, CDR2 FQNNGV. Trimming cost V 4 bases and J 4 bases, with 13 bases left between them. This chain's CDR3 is CASSSQGSVTEAFF. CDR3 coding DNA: TGTGCCAGCAGCTCACAAGGAAGTGTCACTGAAGCTTTCTTT.

CDR3 residues: CASSLKLYTEAFF. The DNA for the CDR3 is TGTGCCAGCAGTTTAAAGCTTTACACTGAAGCTTTCTTT. This chain links TRBV27 with TRBJ1-1; D unresolved. With 2 bases removed from V and 3 bases from J, the gap between germline ends came to 7 bases. Germline V gene data show CDR1 as MNHEY and CDR2 as SMNVEV (reference sequence). The CDR3 contains 13 residues.

CDR3 sequence: CASSMASGTLPSYNEQFF. CDR3 nucleotides: TGTGCCAGTAGTATGGCTAGCGGGACGTTGCCCTCCTACAATGAGCAGTTCTTC. This rearrangement joins TRBV19 to TRBJ2-1; the match to TRBD2 covers 9 bases. Germline CDR1 reads LNHDA; CDR2 reads SQIVND (reference sequence). V trimming: 3 bases; J trimming: 0 bases; junction bases outside the gene matches: 9. CDR3 length: 18 amino acids.

CDR3 protein: CASSLRTGLTYEQYF. The DNA for the CDR3 is TGTGCCAGCAGCCTTCGGACAGGGTTGACCTACGAGCAGTACTTC. The V and J genes are TRBV3-1 (or the pseudogene TRBV3-2) and TRBJ2-7, with 8 nucleotides matching TRBD1. The germline CDR1 and CDR2 sequences are LGHDT and YNNKEL (reference sequence). The V gene end was trimmed by 4 bases and the J gene end by 2 bases; junction bases not matched to a gene: 7. The CDR3 has 15 amino acids.

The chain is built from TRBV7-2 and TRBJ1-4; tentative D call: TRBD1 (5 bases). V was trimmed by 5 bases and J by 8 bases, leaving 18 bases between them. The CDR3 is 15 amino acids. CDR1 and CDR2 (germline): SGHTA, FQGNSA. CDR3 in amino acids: CASSPGGGKMEKLFF. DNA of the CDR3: TGTGCCAGCAGCCCCGGGGGTGGGAAGATGGAAAAACTGTTTTTT. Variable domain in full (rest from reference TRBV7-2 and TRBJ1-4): GAGVSQSPSNKVTEKGKDVELRCDPISGHTALYWYRQSLGQGLEFLIYFQGNSAPDKSGLPSDRFSAERTGGSVSTLTIQRTQQEDSAVYLCASSPGGGKMEKLFFGSGTQLSVL.

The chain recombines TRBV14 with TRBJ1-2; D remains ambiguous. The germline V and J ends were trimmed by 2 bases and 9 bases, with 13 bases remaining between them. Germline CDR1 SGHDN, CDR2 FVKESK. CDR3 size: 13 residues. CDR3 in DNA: TGTGCCAGCAGCCAACTGGACGGAATCAGCTACACCTTC. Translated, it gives CASSQLDGISYTF.

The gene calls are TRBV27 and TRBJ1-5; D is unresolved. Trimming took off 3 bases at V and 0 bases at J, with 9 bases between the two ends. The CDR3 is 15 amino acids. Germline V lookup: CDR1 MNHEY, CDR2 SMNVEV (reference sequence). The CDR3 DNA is TGTGCCAGCAGTTTGGGAGTCGGTAGCAATCAGCCCCAGCATTTT. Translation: CASSLGVGSNQPQHF.

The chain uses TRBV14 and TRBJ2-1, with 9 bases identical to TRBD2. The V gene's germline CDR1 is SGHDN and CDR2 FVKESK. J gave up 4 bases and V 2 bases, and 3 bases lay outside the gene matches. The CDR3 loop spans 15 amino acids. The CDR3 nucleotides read TGTGCCAGCAGCCAACAACTAGCGGGTTACAATGAGCAGTTCTTC. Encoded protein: CASSQQLAGYNEQFF.

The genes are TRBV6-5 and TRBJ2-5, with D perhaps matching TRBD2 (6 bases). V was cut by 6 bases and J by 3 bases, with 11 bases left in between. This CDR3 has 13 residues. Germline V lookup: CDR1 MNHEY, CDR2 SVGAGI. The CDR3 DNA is TGTGCCAGCAGACCCGGGACTGAAGAGACCCAGTACTTC. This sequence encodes CASRPGTEETQYF.

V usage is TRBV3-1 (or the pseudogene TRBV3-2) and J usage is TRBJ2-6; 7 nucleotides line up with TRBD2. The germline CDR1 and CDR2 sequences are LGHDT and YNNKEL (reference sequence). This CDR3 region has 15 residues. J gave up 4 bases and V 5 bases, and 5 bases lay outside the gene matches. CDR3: CASSGTTPGANVLTF. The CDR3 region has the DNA TGTGCCAGCAGCGGGACTACCCCGGGGGCCAACGTCCTGACTTTC.

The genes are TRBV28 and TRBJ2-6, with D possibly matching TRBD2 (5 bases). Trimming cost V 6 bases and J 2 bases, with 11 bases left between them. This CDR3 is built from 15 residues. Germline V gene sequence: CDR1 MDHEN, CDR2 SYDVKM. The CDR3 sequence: CASSSTGTGANVLTF. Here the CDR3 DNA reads TGTGCCAGCAGCTCCACGGGAACTGGGGCCAACGTCCTGACTTTC.

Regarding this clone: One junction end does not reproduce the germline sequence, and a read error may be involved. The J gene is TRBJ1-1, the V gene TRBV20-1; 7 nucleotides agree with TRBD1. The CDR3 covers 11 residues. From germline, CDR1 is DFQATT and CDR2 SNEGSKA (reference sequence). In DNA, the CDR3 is TGCAGTGCTAGGGCCAGGGGGTCAGACCCTTTT. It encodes CSARARGSDPF.

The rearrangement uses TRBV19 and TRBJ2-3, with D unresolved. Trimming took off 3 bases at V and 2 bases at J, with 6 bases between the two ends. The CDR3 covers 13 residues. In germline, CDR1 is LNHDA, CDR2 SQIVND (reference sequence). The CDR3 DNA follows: TGTGCCAGTAGTATTAGCTTCACAGATACGCAGTATTTT. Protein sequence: CASSISFTDTQYF.

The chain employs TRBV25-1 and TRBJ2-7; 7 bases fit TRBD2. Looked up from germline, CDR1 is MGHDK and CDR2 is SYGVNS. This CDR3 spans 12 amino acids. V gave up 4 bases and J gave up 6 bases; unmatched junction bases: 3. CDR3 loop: CASSASGAEQYF. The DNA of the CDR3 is TGTGCCAGCAGTGCAAGCGGGGCCGAGCAGTACTTC.

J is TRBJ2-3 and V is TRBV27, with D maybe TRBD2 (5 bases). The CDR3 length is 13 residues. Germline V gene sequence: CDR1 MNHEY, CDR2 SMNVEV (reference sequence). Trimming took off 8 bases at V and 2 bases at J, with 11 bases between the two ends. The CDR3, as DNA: TGTGCCAGCTCCACAGCGGTCACAGATACGCAGTATTTT. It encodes CASSTAVTDTQYF.

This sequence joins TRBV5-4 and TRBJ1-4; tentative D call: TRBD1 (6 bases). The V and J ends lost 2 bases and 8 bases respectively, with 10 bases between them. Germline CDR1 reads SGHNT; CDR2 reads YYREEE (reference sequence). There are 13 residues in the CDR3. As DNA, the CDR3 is TGTGCCAGCAGCTTTGGAGGGGGGGAAAAACTGTTTTTT. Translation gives CASSFGGGEKLFF.

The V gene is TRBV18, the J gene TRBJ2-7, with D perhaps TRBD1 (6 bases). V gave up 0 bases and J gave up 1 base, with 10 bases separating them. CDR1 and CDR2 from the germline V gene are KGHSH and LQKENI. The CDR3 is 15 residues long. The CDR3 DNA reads TGTGCCAGCTCACCACCGACAGGTCTGTCCTACGAGCAGTACTTC. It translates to CASSPPTGLSYEQYF.

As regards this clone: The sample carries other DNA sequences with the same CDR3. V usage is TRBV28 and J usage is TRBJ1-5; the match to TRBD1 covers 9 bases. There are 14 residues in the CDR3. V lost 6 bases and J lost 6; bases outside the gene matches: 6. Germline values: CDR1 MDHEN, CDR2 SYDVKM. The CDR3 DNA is TGTGCCAGCAGCTGGGACAGGGTGAGTCAGCCCCAGCATTTT. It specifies CASSWDRVSQPQHF.

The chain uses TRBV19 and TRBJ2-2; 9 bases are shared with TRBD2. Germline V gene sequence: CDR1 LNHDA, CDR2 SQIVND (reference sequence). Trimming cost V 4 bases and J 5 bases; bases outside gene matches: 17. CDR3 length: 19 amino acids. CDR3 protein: CASSSPVFRSAGGTGELFF. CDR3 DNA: TGTGCCAGTAGTAGCCCCGTCTTTCGAAGCGCGGGAGGGACCGGGGAGCTGTTTTTT.

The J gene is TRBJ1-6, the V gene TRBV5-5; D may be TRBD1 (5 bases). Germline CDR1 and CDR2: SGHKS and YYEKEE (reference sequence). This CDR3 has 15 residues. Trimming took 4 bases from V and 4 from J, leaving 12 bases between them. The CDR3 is CASSPQVTYNSPLHF. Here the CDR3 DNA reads TGTGCCAGCAGCCCACAGGTGACATATAATTCACCCCTCCACTTT.

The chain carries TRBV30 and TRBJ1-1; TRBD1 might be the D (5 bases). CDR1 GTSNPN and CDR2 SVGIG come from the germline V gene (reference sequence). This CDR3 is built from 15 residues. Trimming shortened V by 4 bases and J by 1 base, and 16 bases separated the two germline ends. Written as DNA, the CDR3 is TGTGCCTGGATGGGACTATCCGAGGGGAACACTGAAGCTTTCTTT. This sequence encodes CAWMGLSEGNTEAFF.

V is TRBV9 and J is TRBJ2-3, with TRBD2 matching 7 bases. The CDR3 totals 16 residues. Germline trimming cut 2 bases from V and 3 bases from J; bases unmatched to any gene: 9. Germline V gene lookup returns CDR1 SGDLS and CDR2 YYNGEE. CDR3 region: CASSVGTTERTDTQYF. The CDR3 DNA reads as TGTGCCAGCAGCGTCGGGACTACCGAGCGGACAGATACGCAGTATTTT.